One sample yielded the 27 T cell receptor beta chains listed below, sequenced in a study of OX40 agonist ivuxolimab in advanced cancers. The repertoire was sequenced with immunoSEQ multiplex PCR; TCRdb's copy has only in-frame clones and lacks some. Here the sample spans 55,000 to 80,000 clones, around four fifths being singletons. The input for sequencing was CD4+ or CD8+ T cells sorted from blood, taken in a trial of the OX40 agonist ivuxolimab. These receptors came from an adult with an advanced solid tumor such as melanoma, head and neck, liver or kidney cancer.

This chain joins TRBV4-2 and TRBJ2-1, with 8 bases aligning to TRBD1. This CDR3 is built from 17 residues. The V segment lost 3 bases and the J segment 6 bases; nucleotides outside the gene matches: 13. Germline CDR1 and CDR2: LGHNA and YNFKEQ. Written as DNA, the CDR3 is TGTGCCAGCAGCCAGTTAATCGGACAGGGTAGGGGCAATGAGCAGTTCTTC. Amino acid sequence: CASSQLIGQGRGNEQFF.

This clone was recorded once. The chain uses TRBV11-2 and TRBJ1-4, with 9 bases identical to TRBD1. Germline-derived CDR1 and CDR2 are SGHAT and FQNNGV. The CDR3 totals 14 residues. The V gene end was trimmed by 6 bases and the J gene end by 7 bases; junction bases not matched to a gene: 6. CDR3 residues: CASRTTGGGEKLFF. CDR3 in DNA: TGTGCCAGCAGGACCACAGGGGGCGGTGAAAAACTGTTTTTT.

The rearrangement joins TRBV9 to TRBJ2-1; tentative D call: TRBD2 (5 bases). Between the trimmed V and J ends, which lost 2 bases and 0 bases, there was a span of 9 bases. Germline CDR1 is SGDLS and CDR2 is YYNGEE. The CDR3 is made up of 15 amino acids. DNA for the CDR3: TGTGCCAGCAGCGTTGGCGGGCTCTCCTACAATGAGCAGTTCTTC. This gives the protein CASSVGGLSYNEQFF.

The chain has TRBV5-6 and TRBJ1-5, with D possibly being TRBD1 (6 bases). V lost 1 base and J 1 base, leaving 15 bases between the germline ends. Germline lookup yields CDR1 SGHDT and CDR2 YYEEEE. The CDR3 is 17 residues long. The CDR3: CASSLRGFGGSNQPQHF. The CDR3 bases are TGTGCCAGCAGCTTGAGGGGGTTCGGCGGAAGCAATCAGCCCCAGCATTTT. Using reference TRBV5-6 and TRBJ1-5 for the parts outside the CDR3, the full variable domain is DAGVTQSPTHLIKTRGQQVTLRCSPKSGHDTVSWYQQALGQGPQFIFQYYEEEERQRGNFPDRFSGHQFPNYSSELNVNALLLGDSALYLCASSLRGFGGSNQPQHFGDGTRLSIL.

This chain uses TRBV9 with TRBJ2-4; 8 bases align to TRBD1. Germline CDR1 is SGDLS and CDR2 is YYNGEE. V dropped 0 bases and J dropped 8; count of bases not matched to a gene: 7. The CDR3 is 15 amino acids. For the CDR3, the DNA is TGTGCCAGCAGCGTAGAGGCAGGGGGCCTTTACATTCAGTACTTC. This gives the protein CASSVEAGGLYIQYF.

The genes are TRBV10-3 and TRBJ2-2; D is ambiguous. Germline CDR1 is ENHRY and CDR2 is SYGVKD. Trimming took off 3 bases at V and 7 bases at J, with 6 bases between the two ends. The length of the CDR3 is 12 residues. CDR3 sequence (DNA): TGTGCCATCAGTGATGGCGGCGGGGAGCTGTTTTTT. It specifies CAISDGGGELFF.

The chain employs TRBV7-8 and TRBJ2-5; 13 positions agree with TRBD2. CDR3 length equals 17 residues. J gave up 5 bases and V 5 bases, and 11 bases lay outside the gene matches. CDR1 is SGHVS, CDR2 FQNEAQ, per germline. CDR3 residues: CASSTRPGTSGDETQYF. In nucleotides, the CDR3 is TGTGCCAGCAGCACCCGTCCCGGGACTAGCGGGGATGAGACCCAGTACTTC.

The J gene is TRBJ2-1, the V gene TRBV7-3; D could derive from TRBD1 or TRBD2 (6 bases each). This CDR3 has 14 amino acids. V was clipped by 4 bases and J by 15 bases, with 22 bases between them. CDR1 is SGHTA and CDR2 is FQGTGA in the germline V gene. In DNA, the CDR3 is TGTGCCAGCAGCTCCCGAGGGGTGGGGGGCTCCTGGTTCTTC. Translation: CASSSRGVGGSWFF.

V usage is TRBV5-3 and J usage is TRBJ1-1; D perhaps matches TRBD1 (5 bases). TRBV5-3 is labeled an ORF, and its function is uncertain. The CDR3 totals 15 residues. V was pared by 4 bases and J by 0 bases, with 13 bases between. The CDR3 nucleotides read TGTGCCAGAAGCGTTGGGGGGACGTTGAACACTGAAGCTTTCTTT. Its protein is CARSVGGTLNTEAFF.

This chain connects TRBV7-2 to TRBJ1-1; no definite D call. The CDR3 consists of 13 residues. V dropped 8 bases and J dropped 1 base, with 11 bases sitting between them. Germline CDR1 and CDR2: SGHTA and FQGNSA. CDR3 sequence reads: CASGLTPNTEAFF. CDR3 DNA sequence: TGTGCCAGCGGTCTGACACCGAACACTGAAGCTTTCTTT.

This chain connects TRBV5-6 to TRBJ1-2; D uncertain. The V end was cut by 0 bases, the J end by 5 bases, with 8 bases between. This CDR3 has 13 amino acids. Germline CDR1 and CDR2: SGHDT and YYEEEE. For the CDR3, the DNA is TGTGCCAGCAGCTTGGTAGAGGATTATGGCTACACCTTC. It translates to CASSLVEDYGYTF.

V and J are TRBV6-6 and TRBJ2-7; 11 nucleotides line up with TRBD2. The CDR3 is 16 amino acids. V shed 6 bases, J shed 2 bases, and the junction held 9 bases outside the gene matches. From germline, CDR1 is MNHNY and CDR2 SVGAGI (reference sequence). The CDR3 nucleotides read TGTGCCAGCAGCTCCCCACTAGCGGGGGATCCCTACGAGCAGTACTTC. Protein product: CASSSPLAGDPYEQYF.

The chain carries TRBV7-6 and TRBJ1-6, with D perhaps matching TRBD1 (5 bases). This CDR3 comprises 14 residues. CDR1 and CDR2 from the germline V gene are SGHVS and FNYEAQ. V dropped 4 bases and J dropped 5 bases, with 9 bases sitting between them. This CDR3 reads CASSWGRNNSPLHF. The CDR3 DNA reads TGTGCCAGCAGCTGGGGACGGAATAATTCACCCCTCCACTTT.

V usage is TRBV6-5 and J usage is TRBJ1-2, with D possibly TRBD1 on 5 matching bases. Trimming pared 2 bases from V and 3 bases from J, leaving 7 bases between. This CDR3 is 13 amino acids long. Germline CDR1 MNHEY, CDR2 SVGAGI. The CDR3 reads CASSYQGDYGYTF. Here the CDR3 DNA reads TGTGCCAGCAGTTACCAGGGTGACTATGGCTACACCTTC.

The V and J genes are TRBV6-1 and TRBJ2-7, with D uncertain. CDR1 is MNHNS and CDR2 is SASEGT in the germline V gene. This CDR3 contains 14 residues. With 5 bases removed from V and 7 bases from J, the gap between germline ends came to 18 bases. CDR3 residues: CASSPGWLGSEQYF. For the CDR3, the DNA is TGTGCCAGCAGTCCTGGTTGGCTAGGGTCGGAGCAGTACTTC.

The chain is built from TRBV5-1 and TRBJ2-7; 7 nucleotides agree with TRBD1. Germline V gene lookup returns CDR1 SGHRS and CDR2 YFSETQ. There are 16 residues in the CDR3. Trimming removed 5 bases from V and 0 bases from J; junction bases left unmatched: 11. Written as DNA, the CDR3 is TGCGCCAGCAGACCCAACCTCGGGACAGTCTCCTACGAGCAGTACTTC. It translates to CASRPNLGTVSYEQYF. Combining the CDR3 with reference TRBV5-1 and TRBJ2-7 gives the whole variable domain KAGVTQTPRYLIKTRGQQVTLSCSPISGHRSVSWYQQTPGQGLQFLFEYFSETQRNKGNFPGRFSGRQFSNSRSEMNVSTLELGDSALYLCASRPNLGTVSYEQYFGPGTRLTVT.

CDR3 protein: CASSAVGRAGETQYF. The DNA for the CDR3 is TGTGCCAGCAGTGCCGTAGGGAGGGCCGGGGAGACCCAGTACTTC. This chain connects TRBV6-5 to TRBJ2-5, with 7 bases lining up with TRBD2. Germline assignment: CDR1 MNHEY and CDR2 SVGAGI. This CDR3 region has 15 residues. V shed 5 bases, J shed 5 bases, and the junction held 11 bases outside the gene matches.

This clone appeared a single time. The gene calls are TRBV9 and TRBJ2-2; maybe TRBD1 (6 bases). CDR1 and CDR2 from the germline V gene are SGDLS and YYNGEE. The CDR3 sequence is 15 residues long. V shed 0 bases and J shed 6 bases, with 12 bases lying between them. The CDR3 DNA sequence: TGTGCCAGCAGCGTAGAGTTAAGGGGGTCCGGGGAGCTGTTTTTT. Translation gives CASSVELRGSGELFF.

V usage is TRBV9 and J usage is TRBJ1-5, with a weak D call TRBD1 (6 bases). The germline V gene has CDR1 SGDLS and CDR2 YYNGEE. V dropped 3 bases and J dropped 5 bases, with 12 bases sitting between them. The CDR3 runs 14 residues. The CDR3 region has the DNA TGTGCCAGCAGCGGAACAGGGTGGGATCAGCCCCAGCATTTT. It is translated as CASSGTGWDQPQHF.

The J gene is TRBJ1-3, the V gene TRBV18, with D hard to call. Trimming took off 3 bases at V and 3 bases at J, with 9 bases between the two ends. This CDR3 region has 14 residues. In germline, CDR1 is KGHSH, CDR2 LQKENI. CDR3 region: CASSPSGSGNTIYF. The DNA of the CDR3 is TGTGCCAGCTCACCTTCCGGAAGTGGAAACACCATATATTTT.

The chain joins TRBV5-5 to TRBJ1-2, with D possibly being TRBD1 (5 bases). Per the germline V gene, CDR1 is SGHKS and CDR2 is YYEKEE (reference sequence). With 1 base removed from V and 4 bases from J, the gap between germline ends came to 11 bases. This CDR3 is built from 14 residues. Here the CDR3 reads CASSLRSGPYGYTF. In DNA form, the CDR3 reads TGTGCCAGCAGCTTGAGGTCAGGGCCCTATGGCTACACCTTC. Using reference TRBV5-5 and TRBJ1-2 for the parts outside the CDR3, the full variable domain is DAGVTQSPTHLIKTRGQQVTLRCSPISGHKSVSWYQQVLGQGPQFIFQYYEKEERGRGNFPDRFSARQFPNYSSELNVNALLLGDSALYLCASSLRSGPYGYTFGSGTRLTVV.

The chain couples TRBV6-5 to TRBJ1-5; no definite D call. The CDR3 extends over 13 amino acids. The ends were cut back, 5 bases at V and 7 bases at J, with 12 bases in the middle. The germline gives CDR1 MNHEY, CDR2 SVGAGI. The CDR3: CASSPDRFQPQHF. The CDR3 coding sequence is TGTGCCAGCAGTCCGGACCGGTTCCAGCCCCAGCATTTT.

The J gene is TRBJ2-7, the V gene TRBV6-5; 10 bases are shared with TRBD1. CDR1 and CDR2 (germline): MNHEY, SVGAGI. This CDR3 is built from 14 residues. Unmatched junction bases numbered 8, after V lost 9 bases and J lost 3 bases. CDR3 region: CASWGQGRGYEQYF. CDR3 coding DNA: TGTGCCAGTTGGGGACAGGGGAGAGGCTACGAGCAGTACTTC.

This clone was seen a single time. The chain joins TRBV10-3 to TRBJ2-7, with 10 bases lining up with TRBD2. Germline trimming cut 4 bases from V and 2 bases from J; bases unmatched to any gene: 8. Germline V gives CDR1 ENHRY, CDR2 SYGVKD. The CDR3 is 16 residues long. The CDR3 nucleotides are TGTGCCATCAGTGGTTTCTCGGGACTAGCGACCTACGAGCAGTACTTC. This gives the protein CAISGFSGLATYEQYF.

DNA of the CDR3: TGTGCCTGGAGTGGACAGGGCTACTCTGGAAACACCATATATTTT. Translation gives CAWSGQGYSGNTIYF. This chain links TRBV30 with TRBJ1-3, with 7 bases matching TRBD1. The CDR3 spans 15 residues. Unmatched junction bases numbered 3, after V lost 1 base and J lost 0 bases. CDR1 is GTSNPN, CDR2 SVGIG, per germline (reference sequence).

This chain connects TRBV28 to TRBJ2-2; D gene ambiguous. The CDR3 runs 14 residues. Per germline, CDR1 MDHEN and CDR2 SYDVKM. Trimming shortened V by 5 bases and J by 6 bases, and 13 bases separated the two germline ends. In DNA form, the CDR3 reads TGTGCCAGCAGTCTATTATACGTCGCCGGGGAGCTGTTTTTT. This translates into CASSLLYVAGELFF.

The rearrangement links TRBV4-1 to TRBJ2-1; D is ambiguous. The CDR3 is 13 amino acids. Trimming took off 5 bases at V and 10 bases at J, with 15 bases between the two ends. The germline V gene encodes CDR1 MGHRA and CDR2 YSYEKL. In DNA, the CDR3 is TGCGCCAGCAGCTACCCCGGCCCCGGGGAGCAGTTCTTC. Amino acid sequence: CASSYPGPGEQFF.